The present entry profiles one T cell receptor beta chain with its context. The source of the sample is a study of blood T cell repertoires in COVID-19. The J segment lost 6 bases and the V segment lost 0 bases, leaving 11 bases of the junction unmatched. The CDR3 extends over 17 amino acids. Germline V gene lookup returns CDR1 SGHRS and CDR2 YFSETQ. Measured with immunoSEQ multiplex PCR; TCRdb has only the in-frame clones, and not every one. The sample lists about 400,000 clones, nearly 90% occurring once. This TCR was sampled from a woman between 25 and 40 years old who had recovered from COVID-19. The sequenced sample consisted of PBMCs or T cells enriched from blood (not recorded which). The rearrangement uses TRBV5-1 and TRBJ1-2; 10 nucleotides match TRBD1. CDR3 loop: CASSLDIRTGGLDGYTF. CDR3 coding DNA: TGCGCCAGCAGCTTGGATATCAGGACAGGGGGATTAGATGGCTACACCTTC.